This T cell receptor beta chain stems from a study of blood T cell repertoires in COVID-19 (TCRdb year 2020). For context, the study as a whole: Samples covering the acute and convalescent phases of COVID-19 were provided by collaborators in the United States, Italy and Spain. The prospective study material was composed of cDNA or gDNA derived from T cells, B-cell-depleted T cells, or PBMCs. The dataset comprised deeply sampled blood TCRbeta repertoires from subjects exposed to, actively infected with, or recovered from COVID-19. The repertoires were made available in a free public database intended to serve as a resource for research on the immune response to SARS-CoV-2. The samples were drawn from two sources: the first 160 participants of the ongoing ImmuneRACE study, and about 1,300 subjects contributed by 6 global collaborators. Sample metadata almost always included a de-identified subject ID, COVID-19 status, age in years and sex. Where available, HLA class I and class II types were obtained from metadata supplied by the sample provider rather than from assay-based typing.

The collaborating institutions used their own protocols to collect whole blood in K2EDTA tubes. For TCRbeta analysis, collaborators shipped samples as frozen whole blood, isolated PBMCs, or DNA extracted from either of those sample types. On this clone: What antigen it recognizes has not been identified. No qualities accompany the bases; no much larger clone lies one base away.

TCRbeta CDR3 regions were amplified from genomic DNA by means of the immunoSEQ Assay, a bias-controlled multiplex PCR. The paper's data handling went like this. Within the assay, amplification of reference gene primers was used to estimate how many nucleated cells each sample contained. To quantify the absolute abundance of each unique TCRbeta CDR3 rearrangement, sequence reads were collapsed and filtered. For each sample, productive Simpson clonality was calculated as the square root of Simpson's diversity index over productive rearrangements. TCRdb re-hosts the immuneACCESS table, in-frame sequences only. Its copies lack some clones; in the studies checked, an unresolved V gene accounts for under half of them, and the cause for the rest is not known. D and trimming come from the DNA, and the V and J calls and clone size come from that table. The sample yields around 100,000 clones; roughly nine tenths were counted once. The ten most abundant clones make up about 1.8% of the sample.

Findings and caveats that apply to the study as a whole: The quantity of clinical and demographic metadata differed by source and by participant and was supplied without curation.

CDR1 and CDR2, per the germline V gene (reference sequence), are MNHEY and SMNVEV. Trimming at the junction amounts to 6 bases on V and 7 bases on J, and the germline ends lie 18 bases apart. The CDR3 runs 14 amino acids, cysteine and phenylalanine included. The entry retains the CDR3 DNA only, 42 bases that are in frame from base 1. The V and J segments used are TRBV27 and TRBJ1-2, with a weak D call of TRBD1 (6 bases match). What was sequenced was peripheral blood. The sequence was obtained from a human donor with active COVID-19. The donor label of this sample is uncertain. The DNA sequence reads TGTGCCAGCAGGCCTCGAGGGGGGGGCTTTGGCTACACCTTC. Its translation is CASRPRGGGFGYTF.